The rows below give T cell receptor beta chains drawn from one sample of a study of human T cells and chemical hapten exposure. TCRdb reanalysed the RACE reads using MiXCR and keeps one entry per CDR3 protein. The data contain 250,000 or so distinct CDR3 sequences, about 7.7% of them seen just once; the ten biggest clones take up more than 0.95%. Sequenced here: whole blood, sampled in connection with sensitization to the hapten diphenylcyclopropenone (DPC). The receptors come from a young man with alopecia areata. Some clones in this sample may be carry-over from other donors' samples. The conserved cysteine and the conserved F or W are not part of the CDR3 here. The D gene is left open where the match is weak.

CDR3,D,V
ASSPRQGRRQPQH,TRBD1,TRBV6-2/TRBV6-3
ASSQGTGGRSNQPQH,TRBD1,TRBV27
SVRETGNQPQH,-,TRBV29-1
RVNPRDSQFIMNTEAF,TRBD1,TRBV20-1
ASSLDAGAETQY,-,TRBV11-2
ASSSSRTGPGETQY,-,TRBV7-2
ASSLETGRANTIY,TRBD1,TRBV9
ASSPAGGENDEQY,TRBD2,TRBV6-2/TRBV6-3
SANRDQLYTDTQY,-,TRBV20-1
ASSAGQGGSPQH,TRBD1,TRBV18
ASSLARGREETQY,-,TRBV7-2
ASSLVGPTENIQY,-,TRBV7-9
ASSSLGNTIY,-,TRBV12-3/TRBV12-4
ASSYYGTGKFGNTIY,TRBD1,TRBV6-5
ASSQENRGSGNTIY,TRBD1,TRBV4-2
ASSPMGPSLTDTQY,-,TRBV3-1
ASSTSLQGAGELF,TRBD1,TRBV6-5
ASSPRTSYGYT,-,TRBV4-3
ASSQVGAGLNTEAF,-,TRBV4-1